The 24 T cell receptor beta chains reported below all come from one sample, sequenced in a study of T cell changes during pregnancy in multiple sclerosis. Measured with immunoSEQ multiplex PCR; TCRdb has only the in-frame clones, and not every one. The sample consists of around 75,000 clones, 80% to 90% of them appearing once. The sequencing used peripheral blood, collected in the first trimester of pregnancy. Source of these receptors: a female donor in good health, enrolled as a control in a pregnancy study.

The CDR3 reads CASSSSGRNQPQHF. The DNA for the CDR3 is TGTGCCAGCAGTTCCTCAGGGAGGAATCAGCCCCAGCATTTT. The J gene is TRBJ1-5, the V gene TRBV7-9; possible D gene TRBD1, 5 bases. Germline CDR1 SEHNR, CDR2 FQNEAQ (reference sequence). This CDR3 contains 14 residues. V was clipped by 6 bases and J by 4 bases, with 13 bases between them.

V and J are TRBV9 and TRBJ2-2, with D perhaps matching TRBD1 (5 bases). Germline CDR1 SGDLS, CDR2 YYNGEE. CDR3 length: 14 residues. Trimming shortened V by 3 bases and J by 1 base, and 7 bases separated the two germline ends. CDR3 sequence reads: CASSGQGNTGELFF. In DNA form, the CDR3 reads TGTGCCAGCAGCGGTCAGGGGAACACCGGGGAGCTGTTTTTT.

This chain uses TRBV2 with TRBJ2-5, with 10 bases aligning to TRBD2. CDR1 SNHLY and CDR2 FYNNEI come from the germline V gene. The trim removed 7 bases at V and 4 bases at J, leaving 3 bases unmatched. This CDR3 spans 13 amino acids. CDR3 DNA sequence: TGTGCCAGCATTGGACTAGCGGCAGAGACCCAGTACTTC. This gives the protein CASIGLAAETQYF.

The chain joins TRBV11-3 to TRBJ2-7; D ambiguous. The CDR3 length is 13 residues. CDR1 and CDR2 (germline): SGHNT, YENEEA. The V and J ends lost 4 bases and 2 bases respectively, with 9 bases between them. The CDR3 bases are TGTGCCAGCAGCTCCGAGCCGACCTACGAGCAGTACTTC. It encodes CASSSEPTYEQYF.

Of note for this clone: A read error may produce the germline difference seen at one junction end. The chain recombines TRBV5-1 with TRBJ2-7, with no clear D. Germline CDR1 is SGHRS and CDR2 is YFSETQ. The CDR3 contains 14 residues. This chain's CDR3 is CASSPLDLSYGQYF. For the CDR3, the DNA is TGCGCCAGCAGCCCCCTAGACCTCTCCTACGGGCAGTACTTC.

V is TRBV6-5 and J is TRBJ1-1, with a possible D match to TRBD1 (5 bases). The CDR3 loop spans 14 amino acids. Trimming stripped 7 bases from V and 1 base from J, with 13 bases between. Germline assignment: CDR1 MNHEY and CDR2 SVGAGI. CDR3 sequence: CASTQGIGNTEAFF. For the CDR3, the DNA is TGTGCCAGCACCCAGGGAATCGGGAACACTGAAGCTTTCTTT.

The CDR3 coding sequence is TGTGCCAGCAGTCCCAGGGCCCGCTCCTACAATGAGCAGTTCTTC. Translation: CASSPRARSYNEQFF. The V gene is TRBV14, the J gene TRBJ2-1; the D gene is possibly TRBD1 (5 bases). The CDR3 runs to 15 residues. CDR1 SGHDN and CDR2 FVKESK come from the germline V gene. Trimming pared 6 bases from V and 0 bases from J, leaving 12 bases between.

The chain links TRBV7-8 to TRBJ1-5; D is unresolved. V was trimmed by 4 bases and J by 2 bases, leaving 12 bases between them. The germline V gene encodes CDR1 SGHVS and CDR2 FQNEAQ. This CDR3 region has 15 residues. The CDR3 here is CASSSRSIGNQPQHF. CDR3 DNA sequence: TGTGCCAGCAGCTCACGGTCGATCGGCAATCAGCCCCAGCATTTT.

V usage is TRBV7-9 and J usage is TRBJ2-5; 8 positions match TRBD2. From germline, CDR1 is SEHNR and CDR2 FQNEAQ (reference sequence). V lost 8 bases and J lost 6; bases outside the gene matches: 5. This CDR3 contains 12 residues. The DNA of the CDR3 is TGTGCCAGCTCCCCGGGGGGGCAGACCCAGTACTTC. This translates into CASSPGGQTQYF.

This rearrangement joins TRBV19 to TRBJ2-5, with D uncertain. This CDR3 contains 12 residues. CDR1 LNHDA and CDR2 SQIVND come from the germline V gene (reference sequence). V was shortened by 5 bases and J by 2 bases, with 6 bases between the two germline ends. The CDR3 loop reads CASSRLQETQYF. The CDR3 DNA is TGTGCCAGTAGTCGCCTACAAGAGACCCAGTACTTC.

The V gene is TRBV5-1, the J gene TRBJ1-1; D is uncertain. With 0 bases removed from V and 5 bases from J, the gap between germline ends came to 11 bases. Looked up from germline, CDR1 is SGHRS and CDR2 is YFSETQ. The CDR3 totals 14 residues. DNA of the CDR3: TGCGCCAGCAGCTTGGCGGTCGCCGGGACTGAAGCTTTCTTT. Its protein product is CASSLAVAGTEAFF.

This rearrangement joins TRBV7-9 to TRBJ1-3, with D possibly matching TRBD1 (6 bases). V was pared by 7 bases and J by 0 bases, with 16 bases between. Germline values: CDR1 SEHNR, CDR2 FQNEAQ (reference sequence). This CDR3 is 16 amino acids long. The CDR3 DNA reads TGTGCCAGCAACCTGGACAGACTCTCCTCTGGAAACACCATATATTTT. Translating gives CASNLDRLSSGNTIYF. Filled out from reference TRBV7-9 and TRBJ1-3, the complete variable domain reads DTGVSQNPRHKITKRGQNVTFRCDPISEHNRLYWYRQTLGQGPEFLTYFQNEAQLEKSRLLSDRFSAERPKGSFSTLEIQRTEQGDSAMYLCASNLDRLSSGNTIYFGEGSWLTVV.

This chain uses TRBV5-1 with TRBJ1-3; possibly TRBD1 for D (6 bases). Trimming stripped 1 base from V and 0 bases from J, with 11 bases between. CDR1 is SGHRS, CDR2 YFSETQ, per germline. The length of the CDR3 is 16 residues. CDR3 region: CASSLYVGHSGNTIYF. The CDR3 DNA is TGCGCCAGCAGCTTGTATGTGGGACACTCTGGAAACACCATATATTTT.

CDR3 region: CASSRTGNEQYF. The CDR3 DNA reads as TGTGCCAGCAGCAGGACAGGGAACGAGCAGTACTTC. This chain uses TRBV11-1 with TRBJ2-7; TRBD1 agrees at 8 bases. This CDR3 is 12 amino acids long. V shed 5 bases and J 5 bases; nucleotides not matched to a gene: 2. CDR1 is SGHAT, CDR2 FQDESV, per germline (reference sequence).

This sequence joins TRBV9 and TRBJ2-5, with D possibly TRBD2 on 5 matching bases. The ends were cut back, 0 bases at V and 4 bases at J, with 16 bases in the middle. The CDR3 loop spans 16 amino acids. The germline CDR1 and CDR2 sequences are SGDLS and YYNGEE. The DNA of the CDR3 is TGTGCCAGCAGCGTAGACAATGGTGCTAGCCGAGAGACCCAGTACTTC. It encodes CASSVDNGASRETQYF.

The rearrangement joins TRBV6-1 to TRBJ2-7; D is possibly TRBD2 (5 bases). This CDR3 is 14 amino acids long. V shed 4 bases and J shed 7 bases, with 17 bases lying between them. CDR1 and CDR2 (germline): MNHNS, SASEGT. The chain's CDR3 is CASSGRPPTGEQYF. CDR3 sequence (DNA): TGTGCCAGCAGTGGACGACCCCCGACGGGGGAGCAGTACTTC.

The V call is TRBV27, the J call TRBJ2-5, with 7 positions matching TRBD2. In germline, CDR1 is MNHEY, CDR2 SMNVEV (reference sequence). This CDR3 is 12 amino acids long. With 4 bases clipped from V and 5 bases from J, the junction kept 1 base outside the gene matches. CDR3 sequence reads: CASSWRGETQYF. DNA for the CDR3: TGTGCCAGCAGTTGGCGGGGGGAGACCCAGTACTTC.

J is TRBJ2-2 and V is TRBV5-4; no firm D call. The ends were cut back, 0 bases at V and 1 base at J, with 7 bases in the middle. CDR1 and CDR2 from the germline V gene are SGHNT and YYREEE (reference sequence). This CDR3 region has 15 residues. In nucleotides, the CDR3 is TGTGCCAGCAGCTTGGGGGCAGGGAACACCGGGGAGCTGTTTTTT. Translating gives CASSLGAGNTGELFF.

The chain is built from TRBV5-1 and TRBJ2-2; possibly TRBD2 for D (5 bases). Trimming shortened V by 0 bases and J by 0 bases, and 9 bases separated the two germline ends. The germline V gene encodes CDR1 SGHRS and CDR2 YFSETQ. The CDR3 has 16 amino acids. The CDR3 is CASSLGQRANTGELFF. In DNA form, the CDR3 reads TGCGCCAGCAGCTTGGGGCAGAGGGCGAACACCGGGGAGCTGTTTTTT.

V and J are TRBV7-8 and TRBJ1-5, with TRBD1 identical over 7 bases. CDR3 length: 15 residues. With 4 bases clipped from V and 6 bases from J, the junction kept 9 bases outside the gene matches. Per the germline V gene, CDR1 is SGHVS and CDR2 is FQNEAQ. CDR3: CASSSRQGGSQPQHF. The DNA of the CDR3 is TGTGCCAGCAGCTCCCGCCAGGGGGGTAGTCAGCCCCAGCATTTT.

This clone was detected a few times. Within the sample, other DNA sequences also encode this same CDR3. This rearrangement joins TRBV19 to TRBJ2-7; D is possibly TRBD1 (8 bases). The germline V and J ends were trimmed by 9 bases and 3 bases, with 15 bases remaining between them. The germline gives CDR1 LNHDA, CDR2 SQIVND (reference sequence). This CDR3 is built from 13 residues. The CDR3 protein is CASRGDRSYEQYF. The DNA for the CDR3 is TGTGCCAGCCGGGGGGACAGGAGCTACGAGCAGTACTTC.

This clone has only one observation. The chain couples TRBV6-5 to TRBJ2-5, with D possibly matching TRBD2 (6 bases). V dropped 7 bases and J dropped 4 bases, with 13 bases sitting between them. Germline lookup yields CDR1 MNHEY and CDR2 SVGAGI. The CDR3 has 13 residues. The CDR3 loop reads CASKAGGTETQYF. The DNA for the CDR3 is TGTGCCAGCAAAGCAGGCGGGACAGAGACCCAGTACTTC.

This clone appeared a single time. CDR3 bases: TGTGCCAGCAGTGAGATTTCCGGGTCGGATACGCAGTATTTT. Its protein is CASSEISGSDTQYF. The chain has TRBV25-1 and TRBJ2-3; no reliable D call. V dropped 3 bases and J dropped 6 bases, with 13 bases sitting between them. The CDR3 has 14 amino acids. CDR1 MGHDK and CDR2 SYGVNS come from the germline V gene.

The chain is built from TRBV6-1 and TRBJ2-1, with D perhaps TRBD2 (9 bases). The CDR3 spans 14 residues. Trimming took off 4 bases at V and 15 bases at J, with 22 bases between the two ends. The germline gives CDR1 MNHNS, CDR2 SASEGT. The CDR3 here is CASSGLAGRDRLFF. The CDR3, as DNA: TGTGCCAGCAGTGGGCTAGCGGGAAGGGACAGGCTGTTCTTC.